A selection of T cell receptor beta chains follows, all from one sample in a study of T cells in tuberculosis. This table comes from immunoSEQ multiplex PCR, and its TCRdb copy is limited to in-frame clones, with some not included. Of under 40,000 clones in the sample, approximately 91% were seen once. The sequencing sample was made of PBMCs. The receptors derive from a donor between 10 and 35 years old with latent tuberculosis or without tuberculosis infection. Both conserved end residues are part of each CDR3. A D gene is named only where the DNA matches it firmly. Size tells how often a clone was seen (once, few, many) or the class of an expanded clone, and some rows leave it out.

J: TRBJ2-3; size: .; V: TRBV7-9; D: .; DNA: TGTGCCAGCAGCGAGTCGGGGGTTAGCACAGATACGCAGTATTTT; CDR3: CASSESGVSTDTQYF
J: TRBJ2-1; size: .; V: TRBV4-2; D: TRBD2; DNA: TGTGCCAGCAGCCGAGGGATCAGCGGGGAATACAATGAGCAGTTCTTC; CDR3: CASSRGISGEYNEQFF
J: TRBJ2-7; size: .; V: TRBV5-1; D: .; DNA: TGCGCCAGCAGCTTGGTATCACAGGGCGTAGGCGAGCAGTACTTC; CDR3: CASSLVSQGVGEQYF
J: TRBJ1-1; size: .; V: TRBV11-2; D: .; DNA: TGTGCCAGCAGTCGAACAGGGATGAACACTGAAGCTTTCTTT; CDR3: CASSRTGMNTEAFF
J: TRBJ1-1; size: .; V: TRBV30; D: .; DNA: TGTGCCTGGACCGAAAGGACAGTAGGAGCTTTCTTT; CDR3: CAWTERTVGAFF
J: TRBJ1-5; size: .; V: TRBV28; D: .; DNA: TGTGCCAGCCGATACAGGGGCAATCAGCCCCAGCATTTT; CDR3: CASRYRGNQPQHF
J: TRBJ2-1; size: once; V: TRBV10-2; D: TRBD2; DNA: TGCGCCAGCAGTGTAGCGGGGGGCCAGAACTCCTACAATGAGCAGTTCTTC; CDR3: CASSVAGGQNSYNEQFF
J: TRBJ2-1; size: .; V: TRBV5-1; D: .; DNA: TGCGCCAGCAACAACAGGGATCGGCAGTTCTTC; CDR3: CASNNRDRQFF
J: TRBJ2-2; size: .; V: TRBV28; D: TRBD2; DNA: TGTGCCAGCAGTTACCTGACTAGCGGGAGGGCCATTAAGAACACCGGGGAGCTGTTTTTT; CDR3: CASSYLTSGRAIKNTGELFF
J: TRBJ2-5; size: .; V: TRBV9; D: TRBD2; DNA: TGTGCCAGCAGCCTGCGGGGGGCCGAAGAGACCCAGTACTTC; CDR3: CASSLRGAEETQYF